The present TCR beta chain was sequenced within a study of cytomegalovirus exposure and HLA in healthy donors. The junction had 4 bases not matched to a gene; V was cut back by 5 bases and J by 0 bases. The CDR3 loop spans 16 amino acids. The germline CDR1 and CDR2 sequences are SGHAT and FQNNGV. Amplification used 60 Vbeta primers and 13 Jbeta primers. Profiling relied on immunoSEQ multiplex PCR, and the TCRdb table lists in-frame clones only, not all of them. This sample carries 110,000 to 150,000 clones, 65% to 80% of them seen once, and the ten largest clones take 1.5% to 2%. This TCR was sampled from a woman between 35 and 50 years old in good health and CMV-seronegative. The sample was PBMCs. V is TRBV11-2 and J is TRBJ1-6, with TRBD1 matching 7 bases. The CDR3 DNA is TGTGCCAGCAGCATACGACAGGGCTCCTATAATTCACCCCTCCACTTT. This sequence encodes CASSIRQGSYNSPLHF.